This entry describes one T cell receptor (beta chain). The target of this receptor is not known. Base qualities were left out, and no much larger clone turns up one base away. The method was PCR. DNA from cultured CD4+ T cells underwent TCR sequencing with the Oncomine TCR Beta short-read assay at the Johns Hopkins FTIC core. Genomic DNA was extracted from the cultured CD4+ T cells with the QIAamp micro DNA kit. Oncomine TCR Beta libraries made from cultured CD4+ T cells were pooled using unique dual indexes and sequenced on an Illumina iSeq 100. The authors processed their data as follows. Non-productive sequences were removed, and CDR3s that did not start with C, did not end with F or W, or were shorter than 7 amino acids were discarded. Antigen-specific clonotypes were identified with the MANAFEST web application by comparing peptide-stimulated wells with reference and other culture wells. An FDR below 0.05, an odds ratio above 5, and a productive frequency above 0.1% in at least two of three replicate wells were required for clones to be considered positive. Cross-reactive clonotypes were defined as significantly expanded in both SARS-CoV-2 spike wells and at least one common cold coronavirus spike condition. CDR3 homology was assessed with Levenshtein distances (stringdist) and unrooted phylogenetic trees (ape) in R version 3.6.1. In-frame beta chains were kept once TCRdb had trimmed the public reads at Q25 with fastp and called clones with MiXCR. Merged by CDR3 protein, the rows form single entries marked with the most common genes and DNA. The V and J calls, along with clone size, are taken from TCRdb and not from the paper's own processing. In all, the sample holds 20,000 or so distinct CDR3 sequences, and about half of those were seen once. The ten most abundant clones make up roughly 10% of the sample.

Trimming takes 10 bases from V and 5 bases from J, and the germline ends sit 20 bases apart. The CDR3 sequence holds 15 residues, the cysteine and phenylalanine included. Solely the CDR3 DNA is kept, with 45 bases framed from the first base. The CDR1 and CDR2 encoded by the germline V gene are SGHTA and FQGNSA. The sample belongs to a study of vaccination and CD4 T cells after COVID-19 (dated by TCRdb to the early 2020s). Concerning the study at large: Every convalescent patient had a positive nasal swab PCR test for SARS-CoV-2, with mild disease in 8 to 10 patients and severe disease in one. Culture stimuli were overlapping spike peptide pools from SARS-CoV-2 and from the common cold coronaviruses HCoV-NL63, HCoV-OC43 and HCoV-229E. Post-COVID blood samples from convalescent patients were collected a median of about 100 days after diagnosis, with a range of about 35 to 161 days. Control cultures used a CEFX viral epitope pool as positive control, an HIV-1 Nef peptide pool as negative control, or no peptide. The convalescent cohort included six males and four females, with two Hispanic individuals, seven Caucasians, two Asians and one multiracial person. In over 8 COVID-19 convalescent patients and several infection-naive healthy vaccine recipients, the spike-specific CD4+ TCR repertoire before mRNA vaccination was compared with the repertoire after mRNA vaccination. Two doses of either the Pfizer-BioNTech BNT162b2 vaccine (n=8) or the Moderna mRNA-1273 vaccine (n=2) were administered to participants. The time from the second vaccine dose to post-vaccine blood sampling had a median of around 72 days and ranged from roughly 13 to 241 days.

This sample's treatment or condition label indicates: roughly 10-day PBMC culture with coronavirus spike peptide pools or control peptides (ViraFEST assay). The ViraFEST assay, used in the study, expanded antigen-specific T cells with peptide pools and then identified the expanded clonotypes through TCR sequencing. Positive SARS-CoV-2 PCR tests in the convalescent patients dated from March to December 2020, before Alpha, Beta and Delta variants emerged in the United States. PBMCs were cultured at around 2 million per well in IMDM supplemented with roughly 5% human AB serum and 8.5 to 10 IU/ml IL-2, with approximately 11 ug/ml peptide pools added. Half of the culture medium was replaced with fresh IL-2-containing medium on days 3 and 7. CD4+ T cells were isolated after approximately ten days of culture through negative selection using the EasySep CD4+ T cell isolation kit. Ficoll-Paque Plus gradient centrifugation was used to isolate PBMCs from whole blood, and the isolated PBMCs were then either used fresh or cryopreserved at -140C. Culture conditions were generally each tested in triplicate wells.

Results the study describes overall, beyond this receptor: Only a relatively small number of convalescent patients were included in the study, and early timepoints following natural infection were not analyzed. In convalescent patients, a median roughly 86% of post-vaccine SARS-CoV-2-reactive clones were detected only after vaccination, suggesting vaccine-specific priming. Although the median number of SARS-CoV-2-reactive clonotypes went up from approximately 20 after infection to some 38 after vaccination, the increase was not significant. In convalescent patients, nearly all vaccine-specific clones (304 of 307) were found to be mono-reactive for SARS-CoV-2 spike rather than cross-reactive with common cold coronaviruses.

The sequenced sample was CD4+ T cells from blood, cultured in vitro, obtained before SARS-CoV-2 vaccination. This chain joins TRBV7-2 to TRBJ2-2, with the identity of the D gene unclear. The origin of this receptor is a human donor who had recovered from COVID-19. The DNA sequence is as follows: TGTGCCATCCGGAGAAATCTTCAGTTAACCGGGGAGCTGTTTTTT. This encodes CAIRRNLQLTGELFF.